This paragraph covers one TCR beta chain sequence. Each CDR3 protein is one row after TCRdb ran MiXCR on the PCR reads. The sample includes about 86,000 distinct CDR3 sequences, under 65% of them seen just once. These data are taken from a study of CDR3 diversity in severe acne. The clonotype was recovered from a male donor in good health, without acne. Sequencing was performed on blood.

CDR3 in DNA: TGTGCCAGCAGCCAAGGCGAGCAGTACTTC. Translation: CASSQGEQYF. The chain joins TRBV4-2 to TRBJ2-7; D not certain. The CDR3 has 10 amino acids. V lost 1 base to trimming and J lost 6 bases, with 1 base between them. CDR1 and CDR2 from the germline V gene are LGHNA and YNFKEQ.